This TCR beta chain came from a study of blood T cell repertoires in COVID-19 (dated by TCRdb to 2018 to 2020). Background on the whole study: Samples covering the acute and convalescent phases of COVID-19 were provided by collaborators in the United States, Italy and Spain. The material from the prospective study consisted of cDNA or gDNA derived from T cells, B-cell-depleted T cells, or PBMCs. Subjects who had been exposed to COVID-19, were actively infected with it, or had recovered from it provided the deeply sampled blood TCRbeta repertoires that made up the dataset. The repertoires were released in a freely available public database meant as a resource for research on the immune response to SARS-CoV-2. Samples came from the ongoing ImmuneRACE study (first 160 participants) plus 1,254 subjects from 6 global collaborators. Sample metadata almost always included a de-identified subject ID, COVID-19 status, age in years and sex. HLA class I and class II types, where available, came from metadata supplied by the sample provider rather than from assay-based typing. What the study reported, not specific to this receptor: The quantity of clinical and demographic metadata differed by source and by participant and was supplied without curation.

According to the germline V gene (reference sequence), CDR1 reads DFQATT and CDR2 reads SNEGSKA. V and J lose 3 bases and 4 bases, and a span of 7 bases separates them. Including the terminal cysteine and phenylalanine, the CDR3 comprises 11 residues. Left in the record is the CDR3 DNA by itself, 33 bases read in frame from the first base. Notes on this clone: The antigen it binds to is not known. Base quality data are lacking; no much larger clone is found one base away.

The collaborating institutions used their own protocols to collect whole blood in K2EDTA tubes. Collaborator samples were shipped for TCRbeta analysis as frozen whole blood, isolated PBMCs, or DNA extracted from either sample type. TCRbeta CDR3 regions were amplified from genomic DNA by means of the immunoSEQ Assay, a bias-controlled multiplex PCR. The study's processing was this. The number of nucleated cells in each sample was estimated from the amplification of reference gene primers within the assay. To quantify the absolute abundance of each unique TCRbeta CDR3 rearrangement, sequence reads were collapsed and filtered. For each sample, productive Simpson clonality was calculated by taking the square root of Simpson's diversity index across productive rearrangements. This is the immuneACCESS table as TCRdb keeps it, with only in-frame sequences that have V and J called. A part of the clones is gone; compared with another copy, unresolved V genes explain less than half, and the rest is unexplained. The DNA was the basis for D and trimming; V, J and clone size are from that table. For this sample there are about 360,000 clones; around 87% appear just once. The ten largest clones add up to about 2.9% of the sample.

Input material: peripheral blood. The chain is encoded by TRBV20-1 joined to TRBJ2-7; TRBD2 is a weak D gene call, 5 bases matching. The source of this sequence is a human donor in a cohort sampled during active COVID-19. The base sequence is TGCAGTGCTAGGACTAAATACGAGCAGTACTTC. Its coded protein is CSARTKYEQYF.